These 10 T cell receptor beta chains came from one sample sequenced in a study of control samples from healthy donors and cancer patients. Using immunoSEQ multiplex PCR, the repertoire was profiled, and TCRdb retains in-frame clones only, with some absent. The data contain under 200,000 clones, about 90% of them singletons. Sequencing input: blood. The receptors shown here come from a woman aged 25 to 39 in good health.

The rearrangement joins TRBV10-3 to TRBJ2-5; 11 bases are a match to TRBD2. Per the germline V gene, CDR1 is ENHRY and CDR2 is SYGVKD. The CDR3 covers 15 residues. Germline trimming cut 3 bases from V and 4 bases from J; bases unmatched to any gene: 4. The CDR3 coding sequence is TGTGCCATCAGTGAACGGCTAGCGGGGGGAGAGACCCAGTACTTC. Its translation is CAISERLAGGETQYF.

The chain is built from TRBV13 and TRBJ2-5; 8 nucleotides match TRBD2. This CDR3 is built from 15 residues. Trimming cost V 4 bases and J 3 bases; bases outside gene matches: 7. The germline CDR1 and CDR2 sequences are PRHDT and FYEKMQ (reference sequence). CDR3 nucleotide sequence: TGTGCCAGCAGCTCCCTCGGGAGGGGCGAAGAGACCCAGTACTTC. This codes for CASSSLGRGEETQYF.

This chain connects TRBV15 to TRBJ2-1; D unresolved. The V gene lost 1 base and the J gene lost 10 bases, with 11 bases spanning the gap. The germline V gene encodes CDR1 LNHNV and CDR2 YYDKDF (reference sequence). The CDR3 totals 13 residues. CDR3 in amino acids: CATSRVSPAEQFF. The CDR3 DNA is TGTGCCACCAGCAGAGTCTCCCCCGCCGAGCAGTTCTTC.

J is TRBJ2-5 and V is TRBV5-1, with 11 bases that match TRBD2. J was trimmed by 4 bases and V by 1 base; bases with no gene match: 6. Germline V gene sequence: CDR1 SGHRS, CDR2 YFSETQ. The CDR3 length is 16 residues. DNA for the CDR3: TGCGCCAGCAGCTTGATTAGCGGGGGGGCAGGAGAGACCCAGTACTTC. Protein sequence: CASSLISGGAGETQYF.

This sequence joins TRBV7-2 and TRBJ1-2, with a tentative D call TRBD1 (5 bases). The CDR3 covers 14 residues. V lost 5 bases and J 4 bases, leaving 14 bases between the germline ends. Germline values: CDR1 SGHTA, CDR2 FQGNSA. The chain's CDR3 is CASSRGQVGYGYTF. The CDR3 DNA reads as TGTGCCAGCAGCCGGGGCCAGGTGGGCTATGGCTACACCTTC.

V is TRBV7-9 and J is TRBJ2-2; maybe TRBD1 (5 bases). Germline V gene lookup returns CDR1 SEHNR and CDR2 FQNEAQ (reference sequence). The ends were cut back, 1 base at V and 5 bases at J, with 17 bases in the middle. CDR3 length: 17 amino acids. CDR3 coding DNA: TGTGCCAGCAGCTTAGAGATATGGGGCCGAAGGACCGGGGAGCTGTTTTTT. This translates into CASSLEIWGRRTGELFF.

This chain joins TRBV11-3 and TRBJ2-3; TRBD2 agrees at 9 bases. This CDR3 comprises 17 residues. V trimming: 1 base; J trimming: 3 bases; junction bases outside the gene matches: 8. Germline loops: CDR1 SGHNT, CDR2 YENEEA. The DNA for the CDR3 is TGTGCCAGCAGCTTAGGGCGGGGGGGCCTTCAGACAGATACGCAGTATTTT. Translating it yields CASSLGRGGLQTDTQYF.

V usage is TRBV7-8 and J usage is TRBJ1-6; 12 nucleotides match TRBD1. V dropped 0 bases and J dropped 10; count of bases not matched to a gene: 1. In germline, CDR1 is SGHVS, CDR2 FQNEAQ. The CDR3 is 15 residues long. The CDR3 loop reads CASSLAGTGGSPLHF. CDR3 coding DNA: TGTGCCAGCAGCTTAGCCGGGACAGGGGGCTCACCCCTCCACTTT.

This clone turned up a few times. This chain uses TRBV6-4 with TRBJ2-2, with 7 nucleotides matching TRBD2. Unmatched junction bases numbered 0, after V lost 2 bases and J lost 0 bases. The CDR3 covers 15 residues. Per germline, CDR1 MRHNA and CDR2 SNTAGT. The CDR3 DNA reads TGTGCCAGCAGTGACGGGGGGGCGAACACCGGGGAGCTGTTTTTT. Translated, it gives CASSDGGANTGELFF.

V is TRBV18 and J is TRBJ2-7; 7 bases align to TRBD1. The V segment lost 3 bases and the J segment 4 bases; nucleotides outside the gene matches: 12. The CDR3 is made up of 16 amino acids. CDR1 and CDR2 from the germline V gene are KGHSH and LQKENI. CDR3 in amino acids: CASSPTGTDLLYEQYV. The DNA of the CDR3 is TGTGCCAGCTCACCCACCGGGACAGACCTTTTATACGAGCAGTACGTC.